Shown below are 10 T cell receptor beta chains from a single sample sequenced in a study of blood T cells in healthy people across ages. A second roughly 7 to 11 cycle PCR used barcoded and J-beta primers. TCRdb re-called the 5' RACE reads through MiXCR, storing one row per CDR3 protein. The sample yields 750,000 to 950,000 distinct CDR3 sequences, more than 25% seen once. This same sample was also part of a study on T cells of mothers and their children.

Sequenced sample: blood. These TCRs come from a boy aged 10-17 years in good health.

In its sample, this clonotype was seen a few times. The chain couples TRBV11-2 to TRBJ2-3; 7 bases are shared with TRBD2. CDR3 size: 17 residues. The germline V gene has CDR1 SGHAT and CDR2 FQNNGV. V was pared by 1 base and J by 2 bases, with 9 bases of the junction left unmatched. In DNA, the CDR3 is TGTGCCAGCAGCTTAGTCCCCAGCGGGATTATCACAGATACGCAGTATTTT. It specifies CASSLVPSGIITDTQYF. Looking up the rest from reference TRBV11-2 and TRBJ2-3 gives the full variable domain: EAGVAQSPRYKIIEKRQSVAFWCNPISGHATLYWYQQILGQGPKLLIQFQNNGVVDDSQLPKDRFSAERLKGVDSTLKIQPAKLEDSAVYLCASSLVPSGIITDTQYFGPGTRLTVL.

The rearrangement uses TRBV3-1 and TRBJ2-1; TRBD2 agrees at 11 bases. This CDR3 spans 15 amino acids. J was trimmed by 11 bases and V by 4 bases; bases with no gene match: 10. Germline CDR1 LGHDT, CDR2 YNNKEL (reference sequence). CDR3 sequence: CASSPDRPSGRKQFF. Written as DNA, the CDR3 is TGTGCCAGCAGCCCGGACAGGCCTAGCGGGAGGAAGCAGTTCTTC.

The chain carries TRBV10-3 and TRBJ2-5; 10 bases match TRBD2. The CDR3 covers 16 residues. Trimming at V came to 3 bases and at J to 5 bases, leaving 9 bases not matched to a gene. The germline V gene encodes CDR1 ENHRY and CDR2 SYGVKD. CDR3 sequence reads: CAISDSGGTARETQYF. The CDR3 bases are TGTGCCATCAGTGATAGCGGGGGGACCGCCAGGGAGACCCAGTACTTC.

The V call is TRBV3-1, the J call TRBJ2-7, with TRBD2 as a possible D gene (6 bases). V was trimmed by 4 bases and J by 3 bases, leaving 16 bases between them. The CDR3 spans 15 residues. In germline, CDR1 is LGHDT, CDR2 YNNKEL (reference sequence). The CDR3 DNA follows: TGTGCCAGCAGCCGCGGGGAGGCAAGCTACTACGAGCAGTACTTC. Its protein product is CASSRGEASYYEQYF.

There are a few counts of this clonotype. This chain links TRBV28 with TRBJ2-5; no clear D. Germline CDR1 MDHEN, CDR2 SYDVKM. This CDR3 has 14 residues. The ends were cut back, 5 bases at V and 11 bases at J, with 21 bases in the middle. The CDR3 coding sequence is TGTGCCAGCAGTCTAACCGGGCTCCCCCTGGAGCAGTACTTC. The encoded protein is CASSLTGLPLEQYF.

A few counts support this clonotype. The chain couples TRBV7-2 to TRBJ2-7, with D possibly being TRBD1 (5 bases). V was shortened by 0 bases and J by 1 base, with 13 bases between the two germline ends. Germline V lookup: CDR1 SGHTA, CDR2 FQGNSA. This CDR3 has 16 residues. The CDR3 reads CASSLAGAQLSYEQYF. In DNA, the CDR3 is TGTGCCAGCAGCTTAGCAGGGGCCCAATTATCCTACGAGCAGTACTTC.

The chain joins TRBV12-5 to TRBJ1-2; D gene unclear. The CDR3 spans 14 residues. The V end was cut by 0 bases, the J end by 3 bases, with 8 bases between. CDR1 is LGHNT and CDR2 is FRNRAP in the germline V gene. CDR3 in DNA: TGTGCTAGTGGTTTGGTTTCGACGGACTATGGCTACACCTTC. Protein sequence: CASGLVSTDYGYTF. Drawing the rest from reference TRBV12-5 and TRBJ1-2, the complete variable domain is DARVTQTPRHKVTEMGQEVTMRCQPILGHNTVFWYRQTMMQGLELLAYFRNRAPLDDSGMPKDRFSAEMPDATLATLKIQPSEPRDSAVYFCASGLVSTDYGYTFGSGTRLTVV.

The chain combines TRBV18 with TRBJ2-5; D remains ambiguous. Between the trimmed V and J ends, which lost 3 bases and 3 bases, there was a span of 8 bases. This CDR3 contains 13 residues. Germline values: CDR1 KGHSH, CDR2 LQKENI. CDR3 nucleotide sequence: TGTGCCAGCTCACCCAGAGAAGAAGAGACCCAGTACTTC. As protein: CASSPREEETQYF.

This clonotype was counted many times. CDR3 in amino acids: CSVITGAGANVLTF. Written as DNA, the CDR3 is TGCAGCGTTATAACAGGGGCTGGGGCCAACGTCCTGACTTTC. V and J are TRBV29-1 and TRBJ2-6; 7 bases map to TRBD1. The CDR3 is 14 residues long. The trim removed 5 bases at V and 2 bases at J, leaving 3 bases unmatched. CDR1 is SQVTM, CDR2 ANQGSEA, per germline.

The chain's CDR3 is CASSPLMGEKLFF. CDR3 bases: TGTGCCAGCAGCCCTCTGATGGGGGAAAAACTGTTTTTT. This sequence joins TRBV7-2 and TRBJ1-4, with D unclear. The CDR3 length is 13 residues. Trimming cost V 5 bases and J 8 bases, with 12 bases left between them. Germline V gives CDR1 SGHTA, CDR2 FQGNSA. The full variable domain, its missing parts supplied by reference TRBV7-2 and TRBJ1-4, is GAGVSQSPSNKVTEKGKDVELRCDPISGHTALYWYRQSLGQGLEFLIYFQGNSAPDKSGLPSDRFSAERTGGSVSTLTIQRTQQEDSAVYLCASSPLMGEKLFFGSGTQLSVL.